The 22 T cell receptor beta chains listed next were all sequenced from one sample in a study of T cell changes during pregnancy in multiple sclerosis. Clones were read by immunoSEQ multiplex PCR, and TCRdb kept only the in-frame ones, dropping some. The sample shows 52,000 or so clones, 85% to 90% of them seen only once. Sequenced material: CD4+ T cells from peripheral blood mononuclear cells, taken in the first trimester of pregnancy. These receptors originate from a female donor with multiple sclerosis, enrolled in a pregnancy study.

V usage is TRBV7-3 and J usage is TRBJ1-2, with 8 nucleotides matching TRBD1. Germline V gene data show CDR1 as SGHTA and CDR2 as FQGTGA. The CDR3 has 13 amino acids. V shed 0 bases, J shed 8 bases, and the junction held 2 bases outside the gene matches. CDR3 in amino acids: CASSLTRGHGYTF. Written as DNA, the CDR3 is TGTGCCAGCAGCTTAACCAGGGGGCACGGCTACACCTTC.

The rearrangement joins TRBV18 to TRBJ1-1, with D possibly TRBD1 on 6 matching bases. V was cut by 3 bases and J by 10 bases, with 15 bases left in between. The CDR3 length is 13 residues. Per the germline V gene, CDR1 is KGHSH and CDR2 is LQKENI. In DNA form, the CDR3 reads TGTGCCAGCTCACCTAGCCGCGAAGGGGGAGCTTTCTTT. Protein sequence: CASSPSREGGAFF. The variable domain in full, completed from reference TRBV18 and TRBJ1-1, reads NAGVMQNPRHLVRRRGQEARLRCSPMKGHSHVYWYRQLPEEGLKFMVYLQKENIIDESGMPKERFSAEFPKEGPSILRIQQVVRGDSAAYFCASSPSREGGAFFGQGTRLTVV.

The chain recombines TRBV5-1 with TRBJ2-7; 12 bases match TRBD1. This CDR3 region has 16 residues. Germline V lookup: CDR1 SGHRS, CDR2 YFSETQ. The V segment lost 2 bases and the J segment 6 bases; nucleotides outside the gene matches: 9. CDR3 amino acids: CASSLELGTGGSEQYF. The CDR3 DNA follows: TGCGCCAGCAGCTTAGAACTTGGGACAGGGGGCTCCGAGCAGTACTTC. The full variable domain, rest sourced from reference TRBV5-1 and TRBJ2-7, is KAGVTQTPRYLIKTRGQQVTLSCSPISGHRSVSWYQQTPGQGLQFLFEYFSETQRNKGNFPGRFSGRQFSNSRSEMNVSTLELGDSALYLCASSLELGTGGSEQYFGPGTRLTVT.

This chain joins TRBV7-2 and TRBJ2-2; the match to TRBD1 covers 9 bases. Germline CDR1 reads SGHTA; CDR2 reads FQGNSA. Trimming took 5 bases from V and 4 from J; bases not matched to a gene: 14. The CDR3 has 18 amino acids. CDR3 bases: TGTGCCAGCAGCCCCCGACAGGGGGTAATATCGGGCACCGGGGAGCTGTTTTTT. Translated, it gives CASSPRQGVISGTGELFF.

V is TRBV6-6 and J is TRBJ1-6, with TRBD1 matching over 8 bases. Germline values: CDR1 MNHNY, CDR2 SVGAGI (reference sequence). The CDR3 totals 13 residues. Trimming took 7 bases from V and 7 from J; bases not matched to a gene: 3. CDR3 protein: CASIRQGNSPLHF. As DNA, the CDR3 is TGTGCCAGCATAAGACAGGGGAATTCACCCCTCCACTTT.

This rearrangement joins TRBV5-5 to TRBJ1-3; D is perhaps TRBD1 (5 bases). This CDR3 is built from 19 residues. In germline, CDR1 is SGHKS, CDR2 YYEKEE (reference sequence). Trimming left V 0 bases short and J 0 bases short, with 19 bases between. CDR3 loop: CASSLAGVGTGTSGNTIYF. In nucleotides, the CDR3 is TGTGCCAGCAGCTTGGCGGGAGTGGGTACAGGCACCTCTGGAAACACCATATATTTT.

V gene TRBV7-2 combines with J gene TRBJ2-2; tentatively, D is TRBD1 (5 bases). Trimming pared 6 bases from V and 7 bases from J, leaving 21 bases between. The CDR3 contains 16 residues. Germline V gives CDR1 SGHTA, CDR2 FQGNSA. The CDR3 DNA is TGTGCCAGCAGACTCCGTGGTGGCAGGGTTAACGGGGAGCTGTTTTTT. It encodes CASRLRGGRVNGELFF.

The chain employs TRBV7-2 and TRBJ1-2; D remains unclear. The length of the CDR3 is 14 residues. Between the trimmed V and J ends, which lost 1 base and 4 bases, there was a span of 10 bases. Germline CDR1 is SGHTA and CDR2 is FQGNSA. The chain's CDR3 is CASSLDAGFYGYTF. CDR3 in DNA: TGTGCCAGCAGCTTAGACGCGGGGTTCTATGGCTACACCTTC.

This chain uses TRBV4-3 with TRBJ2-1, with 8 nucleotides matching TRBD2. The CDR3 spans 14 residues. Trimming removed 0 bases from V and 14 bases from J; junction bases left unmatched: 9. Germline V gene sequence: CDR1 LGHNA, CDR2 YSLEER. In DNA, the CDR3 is TGCGCCAGCAGCCAAGATAGGAGAACGGGGGGGGAGTTCTTC. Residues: CASSQDRRTGGEFF.

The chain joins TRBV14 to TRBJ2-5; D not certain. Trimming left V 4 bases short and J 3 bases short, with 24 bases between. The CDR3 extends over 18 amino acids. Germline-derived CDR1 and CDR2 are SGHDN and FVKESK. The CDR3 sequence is CASSPRPPKTSFKETQYF. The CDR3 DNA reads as TGTGCCAGCAGCCCACGCCCCCCGAAGACTTCGTTCAAAGAGACCCAGTACTTC.

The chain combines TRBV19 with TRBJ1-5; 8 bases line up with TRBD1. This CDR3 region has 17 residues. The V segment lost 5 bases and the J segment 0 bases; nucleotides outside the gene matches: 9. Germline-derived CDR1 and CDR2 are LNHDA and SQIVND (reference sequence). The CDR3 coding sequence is TGTGCCAGTAGTCTACGGGACAGGTTTAATAGCAATCAGCCCCAGCATTTT. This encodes CASSLRDRFNSNQPQHF. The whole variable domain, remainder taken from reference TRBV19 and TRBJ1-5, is DGGITQSPKYLFRKEGQNVTLSCEQNLNHDAMYWYRQDPGQGLRLIYYSQIVNDFQKGDIAEGYSVSREKKESFPLTVTSAQKNPTAFYLCASSLRDRFNSNQPQHFGDGTRLSIL.

The DNA for the CDR3 is TGTGCCAGCAGCTTAGACCACAGGGTCAGCGAGCAGTACTTC. This sequence encodes CASSLDHRVSEQYF. The rearrangement links TRBV11-2 to TRBJ2-7, with D perhaps TRBD1 (6 bases). This CDR3 is 14 amino acids long. Germline-derived CDR1 and CDR2 are SGHAT and FQNNGV. Deletions cut 0 bases from V and 6 bases from J, with 12 bases between.

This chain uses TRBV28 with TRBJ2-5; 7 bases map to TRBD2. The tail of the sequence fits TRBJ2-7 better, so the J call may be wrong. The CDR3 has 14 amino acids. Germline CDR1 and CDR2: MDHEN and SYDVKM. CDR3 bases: TGTGCCAGCAGCGACAATGCGGGAGCTAACGAGCAGTACTTC. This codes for CASSDNAGANEQYF.

The CDR3 sequence: CASSLDTGGIGYTF. As DNA, the CDR3 is TGTGCCAGCAGCCTAGATACAGGGGGCATTGGCTACACCTTC. The chain recombines TRBV9 with TRBJ1-2; 9 bases map to TRBD1. The CDR3 runs 14 residues. With V trimmed by 4 bases and J by 7 bases, 8 bases remained unmatched. Germline CDR1 and CDR2: SGDLS and YYNGEE.

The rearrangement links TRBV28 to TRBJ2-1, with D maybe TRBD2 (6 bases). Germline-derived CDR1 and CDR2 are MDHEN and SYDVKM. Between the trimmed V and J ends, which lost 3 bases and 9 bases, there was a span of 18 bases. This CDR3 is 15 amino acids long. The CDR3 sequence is CASSLTGVNYGEQFF. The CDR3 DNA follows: TGTGCCAGCAGTTTGACGGGAGTGAATTATGGTGAGCAGTTCTTC. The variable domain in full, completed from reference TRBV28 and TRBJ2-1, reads DVKVTQSSRYLVKRTGEKVFLECVQDMDHENMFWYRQDPGLGLRLIYFSYDVKMKEKGDIPEGYSVSREKKERFSLILESASTNQTSMYLCASSLTGVNYGEQFFGPGTRLTVL.

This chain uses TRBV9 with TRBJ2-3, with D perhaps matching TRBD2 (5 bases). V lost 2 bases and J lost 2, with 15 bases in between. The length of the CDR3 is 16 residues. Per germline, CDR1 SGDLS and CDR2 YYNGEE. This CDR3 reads CASSVELSAYTDTQYF. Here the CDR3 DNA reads TGTGCCAGCAGCGTGGAACTTAGCGCCTACACAGATACGCAGTATTTT. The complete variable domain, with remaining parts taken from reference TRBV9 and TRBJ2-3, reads DSGVTQTPKHLITATGQRVTLRCSPRSGDLSVYWYQQSLDQGLQFLIQYYNGEERAKGNILERFSAQQFPDLHSELNLSSLELGDSALYFCASSVELSAYTDTQYFGPGTRLTVL.

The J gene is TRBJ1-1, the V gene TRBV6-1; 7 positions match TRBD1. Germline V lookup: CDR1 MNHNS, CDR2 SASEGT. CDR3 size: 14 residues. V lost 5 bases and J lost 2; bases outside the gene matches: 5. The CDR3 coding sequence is TGTGCCAGCAGTACAGGGGATTATAACACTGAAGCTTTCTTT. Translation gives CASSTGDYNTEAFF.

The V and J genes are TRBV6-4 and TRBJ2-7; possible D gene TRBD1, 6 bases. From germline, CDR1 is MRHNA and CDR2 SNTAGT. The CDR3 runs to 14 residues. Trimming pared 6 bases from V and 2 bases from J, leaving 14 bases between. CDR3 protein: CASSGQTLPYEQYF. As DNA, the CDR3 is TGTGCCAGCAGCGGACAGACCCTACCCTACGAGCAGTACTTC.

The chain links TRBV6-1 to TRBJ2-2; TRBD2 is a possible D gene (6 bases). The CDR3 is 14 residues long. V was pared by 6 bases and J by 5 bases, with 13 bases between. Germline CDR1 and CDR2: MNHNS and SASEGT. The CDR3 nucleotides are TGTGCCAGCAGGATGACTAGGAAGACCGGGGAGCTGTTTTTT. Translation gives CASRMTRKTGELFF.

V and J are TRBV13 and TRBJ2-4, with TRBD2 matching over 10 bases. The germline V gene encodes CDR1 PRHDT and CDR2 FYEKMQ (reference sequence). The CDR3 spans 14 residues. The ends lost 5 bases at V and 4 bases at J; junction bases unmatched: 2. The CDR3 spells CASSRLAGKNIQYF. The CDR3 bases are TGTGCCAGCAGCCGACTAGCGGGTAAAAACATTCAGTACTTC.

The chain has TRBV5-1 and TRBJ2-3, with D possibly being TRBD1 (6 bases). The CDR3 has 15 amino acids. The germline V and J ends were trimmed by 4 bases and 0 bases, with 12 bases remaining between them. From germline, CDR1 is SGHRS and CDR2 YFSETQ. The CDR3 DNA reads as TGCGCCAGCAGCCGTAGGGACACCAGCACAGATACGCAGTATTTT. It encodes CASSRRDTSTDTQYF.

This CDR3 reads CASSLGTEIEQYF. The CDR3 nucleotides read TGTGCCAGCAGCTTGGGGACAGAGATCGAGCAGTACTTC. This chain uses TRBV5-4 with TRBJ2-7; the D gene is possibly TRBD1 (6 bases). CDR1 is SGHNT, CDR2 YYREEE, per germline (reference sequence). The CDR3 is 13 amino acids. The ends were cut back, 0 bases at V and 6 bases at J, with 10 bases in the middle. Full variable domain (remainder filled in from reference TRBV5-4 and TRBJ2-7): ETGVTQSPTHLIKTRGQQVTLRCSSQSGHNTVSWYQQALGQGPQFIFQYYREEENGRGNFPPRFSGLQFPNYSSELNVNALELDDSALYLCASSLGTEIEQYFGPGTRLTVT.